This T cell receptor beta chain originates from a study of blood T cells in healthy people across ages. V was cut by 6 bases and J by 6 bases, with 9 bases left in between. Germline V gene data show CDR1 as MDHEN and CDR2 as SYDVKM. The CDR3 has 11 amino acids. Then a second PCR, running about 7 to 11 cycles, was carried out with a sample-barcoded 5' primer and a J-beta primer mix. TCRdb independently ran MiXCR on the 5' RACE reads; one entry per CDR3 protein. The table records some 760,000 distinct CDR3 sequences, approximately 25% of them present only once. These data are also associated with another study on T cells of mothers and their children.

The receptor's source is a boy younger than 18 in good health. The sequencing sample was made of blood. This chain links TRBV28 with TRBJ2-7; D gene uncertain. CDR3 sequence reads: CASREWGEQYF. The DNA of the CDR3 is TGTGCCAGCAGAGAGTGGGGCGAGCAGTACTTC.